The T cell receptor (beta chain) under discussion was sequenced for a study of T-cell reconstitution after alpha-beta-depleted transplantation in children. A library of TCRbeta sequences, prepared with unique molecular identifiers, was generated. TCRdb independently ran MiXCR on the PCR reads; one entry per CDR3 protein. The table has some 120,000 distinct CDR3 sequences, 10% to 13% seen once. The sequenced sample was PBMCs, obtained before TCRalphabeta/CD19-depleted stem cell transplant. This clonotype was obtained from a boy aged 2 to 10 with acute lymphoblastic leukemia, due to receive a stem cell transplant.

DNA for the CDR3: TGCAGCGTTCATAGGGGGAACACTGAAGCTTTCTTT. Residues: CSVHRGNTEAFF. This chain joins TRBV29-1 and TRBJ1-1; D may be TRBD1 (5 bases). Germline CDR1 SQVTM, CDR2 ANQGSEA. The CDR3 has 12 amino acids. V lost 5 bases to trimming and J lost 1 base, with 8 bases between them. Supplemented by reference TRBV29-1 and TRBJ1-1, the full variable domain reads SAVISQKPSRDICQRGTSLTIQCQVDSQVTMMFWYRQQPGQSLTLIATANQGSEATYESGFVIDKFPISRPNLTFSTLTVSNMSPEDSSIYLCSVHRGNTEAFFGQGTRLTVV.